This T cell receptor beta chain was sequenced in a study of blood T cells in healthy people across ages. Study-level results: Since the PBMCs were unsorted, naive and antigen-experienced cells could not be conclusively compared.

Germline CDR1 ENHRY, CDR2 SYGVKD. J lost 5 bases, V lost 5 bases, and 3 bases had no gene match. This CDR3 contains 12 residues. The donors, aged about 6 to 100, were healthy Caucasians from Russia. Sample-barcoded 5' priming and a J-beta primer mix drove a second PCR of about 6 to 12 cycles. All cDNA molecules were each tagged by a template-switch adaptor with 12 random nucleotides. TCRdb processed the 5' RACE reads anew with MiXCR; each CDR3 protein has one entry. This table has some 700,000 distinct CDR3 sequences, roughly 45% appearing once. This clonotype was seen more than once but under ten times. The antigen is undetermined.

The TCR comes from a woman in her sixties in good health. This rearrangement joins TRBV10-3 to TRBJ2-7; 7 bases map to TRBD2. The material sequenced was blood. CDR3: CAISREVDEQYF. As DNA, the CDR3 is TGTGCCATCAGTCGGGAGGTAGACGAGCAGTACTTC.